This T cell receptor beta chain was documented in a study of blood T cell repertoires in COVID-19. The CDR3 extends over 16 amino acids. V dropped 4 bases and J dropped 6; count of bases not matched to a gene: 12. CDR1 is MGHRA and CDR2 is YSYEKL in the germline V gene. As originally analysed: Nucleated cell counts were estimated from reference gene primer amplification. This table comes from immunoSEQ multiplex PCR, and its TCRdb copy is limited to in-frame clones, with some not included. V and J calls and clone size are given by that table; D and trimming were obtained from the DNA. The sample includes around 270,000 clones, 84% of them seen just once.

This sequence joins TRBV4-1 and TRBJ2-7, with 10 bases lining up with TRBD1. The sample taken for sequencing was peripheral blood. The clonotype was recovered from a woman aged 40 to 49 who had recovered from COVID-19. Written as DNA, the CDR3 is TGCGCCAGCAGCCGCGCGTCCGGGACAGGGGATACCGAGCAGTACTTC. Translating it yields CASSRASGTGDTEQYF.